This T cell receptor beta chain appears in the sequencing data of a study of blood T cell repertoires in COVID-19 (dated by TCRdb to the early 2020s). About the study as a whole: Samples covering the acute and convalescent phases of COVID-19 were provided by collaborators in the United States, Italy and Spain. The prospective study material was composed of cDNA or gDNA derived from T cells, B-cell-depleted T cells, or PBMCs. Subjects who had been exposed to COVID-19, were actively infected with it, or had recovered from it provided the deeply sampled blood TCRbeta repertoires that made up the dataset. The repertoires were released in a freely available public database intended as a resource for research on the immune response to SARS-CoV-2. The samples were drawn from the first 160 participants of the ongoing ImmuneRACE study and from about 1,200 subjects provided by 6 global collaborators. Sample metadata almost always included a de-identified subject ID, COVID-19 status, age in years and sex. HLA class I and class II types, where available, came from metadata supplied by the sample provider rather than from assay-based typing. The investigation overall reported the following: The quantity of clinical and demographic metadata differed by source and by participant and was supplied without curation.

TCRbeta CDR3 regions were amplified from genomic DNA by means of the immunoSEQ Assay, a bias-controlled multiplex PCR. Per the authors' processing: The number of nucleated cells in each sample was estimated from the amplification of reference gene primers within the assay. To quantify the absolute abundance of each unique TCRbeta CDR3 rearrangement, sequence reads were collapsed and filtered. For each sample, productive Simpson clonality was calculated by taking the square root of Simpson's diversity index across productive rearrangements. This immuneACCESS table, as held by TCRdb, lists in-frame sequences with V and J called but not all clones. Of the missing ones, under half trace to an unresolved V gene in checked studies; the others have no known cause. V, J and clone size reflect that table, while D and trimming were determined from the DNA. In this sample the table shows 55,000 to 80,000 clones, 85% to 90% of which occur a single time. The leading ten clones occupy roughly 1% of the sample.

Each collaborating institution followed its own protocols to collect whole blood in K2EDTA tubes. For TCRbeta analysis, collaborator samples were shipped as frozen whole blood, as isolated PBMCs, or as DNA extracted from either sample type. On this clone: The target of this receptor is not known. Base qualities are missing; no much larger clone stands one base away.

Sample: peripheral blood. The TCR comes from a man between 65 and 85 years old with acute or convalescent COVID-19.

The DNA is as follows: TGCAGTGCTAGTACCCTAGCGGGGGTTTACGAGCAGTACTTC. The encoded protein is CSASTLAGVYEQYF. The rearranged chain carries TRBV20-1 and TRBJ2-7; TRBD2 aligns with 10 central bases. The junction shows trimming of 3 bases on V and 4 bases on J, and the gene matches do not reach 6 bases of it. CDR1 and CDR2, per the germline V gene (reference sequence), are DFQATT and SNEGSKA. The CDR3 sequence holds 14 residues, the cysteine and phenylalanine included. The DNA shown is the 42-base CDR3, in frame from base 1.